The rows below give T cell receptor beta chains drawn from one sample of a study of T-cell reconstitution after alpha-beta-depleted transplantation in children. TCRdb ran MiXCR on the PCR reads and lists one entry per CDR3 protein. The sample includes 15,000 to 20,000 distinct CDR3 sequences, roughly 12% seen only once; the top ten take 71%. The sequencing here drew on PBMCs, mostly from graft donor cells, taken 180 days after TCRalphabeta/CD19-depleted stem cell transplant. These receptors were obtained from a boy under three years old who had a stem cell transplant for Wiskott-Aldrich syndrome, so the T cells may come from the graft donor. CDR3s include the opening cysteine and the closing phenylalanine or tryptophan. A D gene is named only where the DNA matches it firmly. Clone size is shown for a subset of rows, as once, few, many or a class of expanded clone.

d_gene	v_gene	j_gene	abundance	CDR3aa	CDR3nt
TRBD1	TRBV12-3/TRBV12-4	TRBJ2-2	many	CASSVSGTANTGELFF	TGTGCCAGCAGTGTCTCCGGGACAGCGAACACCGGGGAGCTGTTTTTT
TRBD1	TRBV6-5	TRBJ1-3	NA	CASTTGQGVGDTIYF	TGTGCCAGCACTACCGGACAGGGGGTTGGTGACACCATATATTTT
NA	TRBV11-2	TRBJ2-7	once	CASSPRASSYDQYF	TGTGCCAGCAGCCCCCGGGCCAGCTCCTACGACCAGTACTTC
NA	TRBV12-3/TRBV12-4	TRBJ1-5	few	CASSLEENQPQHF	TGTGCCAGCAGTTTGGAGGAAAATCAGCCCCAGCATTTT
NA	TRBV6-1	TRBJ2-7	many	CASSASPGISYEQYF	TGTGCCAGCAGTGCAAGCCCCGGAATCTCCTACGAGCAGTACTTC
TRBD1	TRBV3-1	TRBJ2-3	many	CASSQRRGHGADTQYF	TGTGCCAGCAGCCAACGAAGGGGGCACGGCGCAGATACGCAGTATTTT
NA	TRBV7-9	TRBJ1-1	medium-sized	CASSRWLGENTEAFF	TGTGCCAGCAGCCGGTGGCTGGGGGAGAACACTGAAGCTTTCTTT
TRBD1	TRBV5-4	TRBJ2-5	many	CASSSPPGQKGETQYF	TGTGCCAGCAGCTCTCCCCCGGGACAGAAAGGAGAGACCCAGTACTTC
TRBD1	TRBV28	TRBJ2-3	many	CASSLDRDTDTQYF	TGTGCCAGCAGTCTAGACAGGGACACAGATACGCAGTATTTT
TRBD2	TRBV5-1	TRBJ2-5	many	CASSAGLAGAFYYF	TGCGCCAGCAGCGCAGGACTAGCGGGGGCCTTTTATTACTTC
TRBD2	TRBV6-1	TRBJ2-1	few	CASREREAYNEQFF	TGTGCCAGCAGAGAGCGGGAGGCCTACAATGAGCAGTTCTTC
TRBD2	TRBV3-1	TRBJ2-3	NA	CASSQVSSGVSTDTQYF	TGTGCCAGCAGCCAAGTATCTAGCGGGGTTAGCACAGATACGCAGTATTTT
NA	TRBV20-1	TRBJ2-5	NA	CSARDPNQETRYF	TGCAGTGCTAGAGATCCGAACCAAGAGACCCGGTACTTC
NA	TRBV20-1	TRBJ2-3	many	CSALEVRGTQYF	TGCAGTGCCCTCGAGGTCAGAGGTACGCAGTATTTT
TRBD2	TRBV4-2	TRBJ2-1	many	CASSQLGEGHNEQFF	TGTGCCAGCAGCCAGCTGGGGGAGGGACACAATGAGCAGTTCTTC
TRBD1	TRBV24-1	TRBJ2-1	few	CATSSTGSVSNEQFF	TGTGCCACCAGTTCGACAGGGAGTGTTTCTAATGAGCAGTTCTTC
TRBD2	TRBV11-2	TRBJ2-7	many	CASAPSSGVYEQYF	TGTGCCAGTGCCCCCTCTAGCGGGGTCTACGAGCAGTACTTC
NA	TRBV6-1	TRBJ1-5	few	CASSPDSLLNQPQHF	TGTGCCAGCAGCCCCGACAGCCTTCTAAATCAGCCCCAGCATTTT
TRBD2	TRBV6-1	TRBJ2-1	many	CASSDPLAGSYNEQFF	TGTGCCAGCAGTGACCCCTTAGCGGGCTCCTACAATGAGCAGTTCTTC
TRBD2	TRBV7-2	TRBJ2-7	NA	CASSPSGTTGYEQYF	TGTGCCAGCAGCCCTAGCGGGACTACCGGCTACGAGCAGTACTTC